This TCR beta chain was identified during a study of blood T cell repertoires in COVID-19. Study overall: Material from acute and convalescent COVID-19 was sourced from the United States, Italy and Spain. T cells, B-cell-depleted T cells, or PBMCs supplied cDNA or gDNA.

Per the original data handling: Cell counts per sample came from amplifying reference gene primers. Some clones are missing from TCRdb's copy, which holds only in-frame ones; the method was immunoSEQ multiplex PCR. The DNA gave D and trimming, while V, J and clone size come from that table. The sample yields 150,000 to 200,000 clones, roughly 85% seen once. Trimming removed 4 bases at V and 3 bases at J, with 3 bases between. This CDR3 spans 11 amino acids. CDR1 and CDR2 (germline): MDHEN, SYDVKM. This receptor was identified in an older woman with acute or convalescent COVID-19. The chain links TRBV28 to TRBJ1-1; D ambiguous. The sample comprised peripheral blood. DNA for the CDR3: TGTGCCAGCAGTTCCTACACTGAAGCTTTCTTT. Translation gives CASSSYTEAFF.